This entry lists 20 T cell receptor beta chains sequenced from one sample in a study of OX40 agonist ivuxolimab in advanced cancers. TCRdb keeps only in-frame clones here, not all; method: immunoSEQ multiplex PCR. The table includes about 48,000 clones, 75% to 85% detected once. Sequencing was performed on CD4+ or CD8+ T cells sorted from blood, taken in a trial of the OX40 agonist ivuxolimab. These receptors all stem from an adult with an advanced solid tumor such as melanoma, head and neck, liver or kidney cancer.

This rearrangement joins TRBV7-3 to TRBJ2-5; TRBD1 might be the D (6 bases). The CDR3 runs to 16 residues. Between the trimmed V and J ends, which lost 0 bases and 5 bases, there was a span of 16 bases. Per germline, CDR1 SGHTA and CDR2 FQGTGA. The CDR3: CASSLTNRGGPETQYF. Written as DNA, the CDR3 is TGTGCCAGCAGCTTAACTAACCGAGGGGGTCCGGAGACCCAGTACTTC.

The chain recombines TRBV9 with TRBJ2-1; 12 bases are shared with TRBD2. The germline V gene encodes CDR1 SGDLS and CDR2 YYNGEE. The J segment lost 5 bases and the V segment lost 2 bases, leaving 11 bases of the junction unmatched. The CDR3 consists of 18 residues. The CDR3 DNA is TGTGCCAGCAGCGTGCTAGCGGGGGGGTTTTCCCGACACAATGAGCAGTTCTTC. This translates into CASSVLAGGFSRHNEQFF.

The rearrangement links TRBV10-3 to TRBJ2-2, with TRBD1 as a possible D gene (6 bases). V gave up 2 bases and J gave up 4 bases, with 14 bases separating them. CDR1 and CDR2 from the germline V gene are ENHRY and SYGVKD. CDR3 length: 16 residues. In DNA form, the CDR3 reads TGTGCCATCAGTGAGCTTGGGACCAGGGGCACCGGGGAGCTGTTTTTT. It codes for CAISELGTRGTGELFF.

V gene TRBV4-3 combines with J gene TRBJ1-5; D gene unclear. Trimming stripped 1 base from V and 7 bases from J, with 11 bases between. The CDR3 has 14 residues. CDR1 and CDR2 (germline): LGHNA, YSLEER. CDR3 loop: CASSQVEGNQPQHF. The CDR3 nucleotides read TGCGCCAGCAGCCAAGTAGAAGGGAACCAGCCCCAGCATTTT.

The V gene is TRBV2, the J gene TRBJ1-2; D might be TRBD1 (5 bases). The V gene's germline CDR1 is SNHLY and CDR2 FYNNEI. The CDR3 length is 14 residues. V lost 6 bases to trimming and J lost 8 bases, with 19 bases between them. As DNA, the CDR3 is TGTGCCAGCAGCATGCCCGGTGGGGGAGGCGGCTACACCTTC. It yields the protein CASSMPGGGGGYTF.

The rearrangement links TRBV11-3 to TRBJ2-7; 9 bases agree with TRBD1. This CDR3 is built from 13 residues. V dropped 2 bases and J dropped 7; count of bases not matched to a gene: 3. Germline CDR1 is SGHNT and CDR2 is YENEEA. CDR3 sequence: CASSLSDRGEQYF. CDR3 bases: TGTGCCAGCAGCTTAAGTGACAGGGGGGAGCAGTACTTC.

This chain joins TRBV5-1 and TRBJ1-4; 10 bases are a match to TRBD1. Unmatched junction bases numbered 2, after V lost 3 bases and J lost 3 bases. The CDR3 has 15 residues. Per the germline V gene, CDR1 is SGHRS and CDR2 is YFSETQ. CDR3 DNA sequence: TGCGCCAGCAGCTCCGGACAGGGGGCTAATGAAAAACTGTTTTTT. This translates into CASSSGQGANEKLFF.

This clone is deemed medium-sized. This chain uses TRBV2 with TRBJ2-7; unclear D gene. Germline CDR1 is SNHLY and CDR2 is FYNNEI. The CDR3 extends over 10 amino acids. V gave up 2 bases and J gave up 8 bases, with 4 bases separating them. CDR3 amino acids: CASSEKKQYF. In nucleotides, the CDR3 is TGTGCCAGCAGTGAAAAGAAGCAGTACTTC. Looking up the rest from reference TRBV2 and TRBJ2-7 gives the full variable domain: EPEVTQTPSHQVTQMGQEVILRCVPISNHLYFYWYRQILGQKVEFLVSFYNNEISEKSEIFDDQFSVERPDGSNFTLKIRSTKLEDSAMYFCASSEKKQYFGPGTRLTVT.

The gene calls are TRBV6-4 and TRBJ2-2, with TRBD2 as a possible D gene (5 bases). The CDR3 covers 14 residues. Trimming removed 2 bases at V and 3 bases at J, with 7 bases between. The germline V gene encodes CDR1 MRHNA and CDR2 SNTAGT. For the CDR3, the DNA is TGTGCCAGCAGTGACAAGGGAGACACCGGGGAGCTGTTTTTT. It specifies CASSDKGDTGELFF.

The chain has TRBV19 and TRBJ1-1; 7 bases are a match to TRBD1. This CDR3 has 14 residues. V was pared by 4 bases and J by 7 bases, with 9 bases of the junction left unmatched. Germline-derived CDR1 and CDR2 are LNHDA and SQIVND (reference sequence). The CDR3 DNA reads TGTGCCAGTAGTACCAAGACAGGGCAAGGTGAAGCTTTCTTT. This gives the protein CASSTKTGQGEAFF.

This clone appeared a few times. The chain has TRBV7-8 and TRBJ2-7; a weak D match, TRBD2 (6 bases). Germline-derived CDR1 and CDR2 are SGHVS and FQNEAQ. The CDR3 runs to 14 residues. V was pared by 5 bases and J by 0 bases, with 11 bases between. The CDR3 loop is CASSPRESSYEQYF. The CDR3 DNA follows: TGTGCCAGCAGCCCCCGGGAGAGCTCCTACGAGCAGTACTTC.

The chain has TRBV19 and TRBJ2-7, with D possibly being TRBD2 (6 bases). Germline V lookup: CDR1 LNHDA, CDR2 SQIVND (reference sequence). V gave up 7 bases and J gave up 2 bases, with 12 bases separating them. This CDR3 contains 13 residues. The CDR3 is CASKEGGAYEQYF. CDR3 DNA sequence: TGTGCCAGTAAGGAGGGCGGAGCCTACGAGCAGTACTTC.

The table lists this clone with a count of one. This chain uses TRBV27 with TRBJ2-3; either TRBD1 or TRBD2 may fit D (6 bases each). Looked up from germline, CDR1 is MNHEY and CDR2 is SMNVEV (reference sequence). This CDR3 contains 15 residues. The germline V and J ends were trimmed by 2 bases and 3 bases, with 12 bases remaining between them. The CDR3 nucleotides read TGTGCCAGCAGTTTAGGAGGGGGGAGGACAGATACGCAGTATTTT. Its protein is CASSLGGGRTDTQYF.

This sequence joins TRBV11-3 and TRBJ1-5; no clear D gene. CDR3 length equals 15 residues. Germline V lookup: CDR1 SGHNT, CDR2 YENEEA. Trimming stripped 3 bases from V and 6 bases from J, with 15 bases between. For the CDR3, the DNA is TGTGCCAGCAGCTTCGATCGTTTTTGGGGTCAGCCCCAGCATTTT. This gives the protein CASSFDRFWGQPQHF.

There are a few counts of this clone. This chain joins TRBV6-5 and TRBJ1-5, with a tentative D call TRBD1 (5 bases). The CDR3 is 13 residues long. In germline, CDR1 is MNHEY, CDR2 SVGAGI. Trimming cost V 11 bases and J 3 bases, with 14 bases left between them. The CDR3: CAASQGYNQPQHF. DNA for the CDR3: TGTGCCGCGTCGCAGGGTTACAATCAGCCCCAGCATTTT.

The table lists this clone with a count of one. The chain joins TRBV5-6 to TRBJ2-7; D is unresolved. Germline values: CDR1 SGHDT, CDR2 YYEEEE. The CDR3 length is 11 residues. Trimming removed 5 bases at V and 6 bases at J, with 9 bases between. CDR3 loop: CASSITGEQYF. For the CDR3, the DNA is TGTGCCAGCAGTATAACGGGCGAGCAGTACTTC.

The rearrangement uses TRBV7-8 and TRBJ2-1; D remains ambiguous. Looked up from germline, CDR1 is SGHVS and CDR2 is FQNEAQ. The length of the CDR3 is 14 residues. With 1 base removed from V and 10 bases from J, the gap between germline ends came to 14 bases. The CDR3 here is CASSLVPLFKEQFF. CDR3 sequence (DNA): TGTGCCAGCAGCTTAGTACCCCTATTTAAGGAGCAGTTCTTC. Looking up the rest from reference TRBV7-8 and TRBJ2-1 gives the full variable domain: GAGVSQSPRYKVAKRGQDVALRCDPISGHVSLFWYQQALGQGPEFLTYFQNEAQLDKSGLPSDRFFAERPEGSVSTLKIQRTQQEDSAVYLCASSLVPLFKEQFFGPGTRLTVL.

The CDR3 DNA reads as TGTGCCAGCAGCCGGGGGGCGGCGGACTATGGCTACACCTTC. This codes for CASSRGAADYGYTF. This chain uses TRBV7-8 with TRBJ1-2, with TRBD1 as a possible D gene (6 bases). Deletions cut 5 bases from V and 3 bases from J, with 13 bases between. CDR3 length: 14 amino acids. Germline V gene lookup returns CDR1 SGHVS and CDR2 FQNEAQ.

The V and J genes are TRBV5-8 and TRBJ2-5; weak D call: TRBD2 (7 bases). Germline CDR1 and CDR2: SGHTS and YDEGEE. The CDR3 sequence is 14 residues long. V was cut by 4 bases and J by 4 bases, with 14 bases left in between. The CDR3 protein is CASSLDGGRETQYF. DNA for the CDR3: TGTGCCAGCAGCCTGGACGGGGGGCGAGAGACCCAGTACTTC.

This clone was recorded only once. The gene calls are TRBV4-3 and TRBJ2-2; D possibly corresponds to TRBD1 (6 bases). The CDR3 has 14 residues. Trimming took 6 bases from V and 2 from J, leaving 10 bases between them. The germline gives CDR1 LGHNA, CDR2 YSLEER. In DNA form, the CDR3 reads TGCGCCAGCAGAGGGGGTCTAAACACCGGGGAGCTGTTTTTT. Its translation: CASRGGLNTGELFF.